This passage covers 28 T cell receptor beta chains from one sample sequenced in a study of vaccination and CD4 T cells after COVID-19. Sequencing of the DNA from cultured CD4+ T cells was carried out with the Oncomine TCR Beta short-read assay. TCRdb itself ran the PCR reads through MiXCR, one entry per CDR3 protein. Here the sample spans approximately 19,000 distinct CDR3 sequences, 60% to 70% being singletons. No cognate antigen is known for these TCRs. Treatment defined: approximately 10-day PBMC culture with coronavirus spike peptide pools or control peptides (ViraFEST assay). Sequencing used CD4+ T cells from blood, cultured in vitro. These receptors were obtained from a human donor who had recovered from COVID-19.

Here the CDR3 DNA reads TGCGCCAGCAGCTACGACAACTCTGGAAACACCATATATTTT. Translated, it gives CASSYDNSGNTIYF. This chain connects TRBV5-1 to TRBJ1-3; D is undetermined. In germline, CDR1 is SGHRS, CDR2 YFSETQ. Trimming took 3 bases from V and 0 from J, leaving 7 bases between them. The CDR3 contains 14 residues.

The chain uses TRBV10-3 and TRBJ1-6; D gene uncertain. CDR3 length equals 15 residues. V lost 0 bases and J 6 bases, leaving 9 bases between the germline ends. Per the germline V gene, CDR1 is ENHRY and CDR2 is SYGVKD. In DNA, the CDR3 is TGTGCCATCAGTGAGTCAACTGGAGCTAATTCACCCCTCCACTTT. Residues: CAISESTGANSPLHF.

The chain employs TRBV20-1 and TRBJ1-1; D is possibly TRBD1 (6 bases). Germline CDR1 reads DFQATT; CDR2 reads SNEGSKA (reference sequence). The CDR3 is 15 amino acids. V lost 4 bases to trimming and J lost 2 bases, with 17 bases between them. CDR3 sequence reads: CSAIGNFRGNTEAFF. The CDR3 DNA follows: TGCAGTGCTATAGGAAATTTCAGGGGCAACACTGAAGCTTTCTTT.

V usage is TRBV10-1 and J usage is TRBJ2-2; weak D call: TRBD1 (6 bases). CDR1 and CDR2 from the germline V gene are WNHNN and SYGVQD (reference sequence). Trimming cost V 2 bases and J 3 bases, with 7 bases left between them. The length of the CDR3 is 14 residues. In DNA form, the CDR3 reads TGCGCCAGCAGTGAGGGGGGCCACACCGGGGAGCTGTTTTTT. It encodes CASSEGGHTGELFF.

In its sample, this clonotype was seen once. V and J are TRBV30 and TRBJ1-1; D not resolved. The germline CDR1 and CDR2 sequences are GTSNPN and SVGIG (reference sequence). This CDR3 is 14 amino acids long. Trimming left V 1 base short and J 5 bases short, with 14 bases between. The CDR3 sequence is CAWSDGGLRTEAFF. The CDR3 bases are TGTGCCTGGAGTGACGGCGGGCTAAGGACTGAAGCTTTCTTT.

V gene TRBV20-1 combines with J gene TRBJ2-3; no clear D. The germline CDR1 and CDR2 sequences are DFQATT and SNEGSKA (reference sequence). The CDR3 is 11 amino acids. The CDR3 reads CSEYRTDTQYF. The DNA for the CDR3 is TGCAGCGAATACCGCACAGATACGCAGTATTTT.

V gene TRBV28 combines with J gene TRBJ1-6; 8 positions agree with TRBD1. Per germline, CDR1 MDHEN and CDR2 SYDVKM. Trimming cost V 4 bases and J 9 bases; bases outside gene matches: 5. This CDR3 has 14 amino acids. The CDR3 spells CASSSGQGPSPLHF. The DNA for the CDR3 is TGTGCCAGCAGTTCCGGACAGGGCCCTTCACCCCTCCACTTT.

CDR3 DNA: TGTGCCAGCATAGCAGGTCGCGCCTACAATGAGCAGTTCTTC. Its translation: CASIAGRAYNEQFF. This chain joins TRBV28 and TRBJ2-1; no firm D call. Germline-derived CDR1 and CDR2 are MDHEN and SYDVKM. Trimming took off 7 bases at V and 2 bases at J, with 12 bases between the two ends. This CDR3 is built from 14 residues. The full variable domain, with the rest looked up from reference TRBV28 and TRBJ2-1, is DVKVTQSSRYLVKRTGEKVFLECVQDMDHENMFWYRQDPGLGLRLIYFSYDVKMKEKGDIPEGYSVSREKKERFSLILESASTNQTSMYLCASIAGRAYNEQFFGPGTRLTVL.

This clonotype has just one count. The V and J genes are TRBV5-1 and TRBJ1-5; D uncertain. Trimming took off 0 bases at V and 3 bases at J, with 7 bases between the two ends. The germline V gene encodes CDR1 SGHRS and CDR2 YFSETQ. This CDR3 is built from 14 residues. The CDR3: CASSLGEVNQPQHF. The CDR3, as DNA: TGCGCCAGCAGCTTGGGGGAAGTCAATCAGCCCCAGCATTTT.

Relative to its sample, this clonotype is large. This chain joins TRBV11-2 and TRBJ1-2, with 7 bases identical to TRBD1. The ends lost 5 bases at V and 8 bases at J; junction bases unmatched: 17. Germline CDR1 is SGHAT and CDR2 is FQNNGV. The length of the CDR3 is 16 residues. CDR3 protein: CASSPQGDRLRGGYTF. As DNA, the CDR3 is TGTGCCAGCAGCCCTCAGGGGGACAGATTGAGGGGAGGCTACACCTTC.

The rearrangement joins TRBV7-2 to TRBJ2-3; D remains unclear. CDR1 is SGHTA and CDR2 is FQGNSA in the germline V gene. CDR3 length: 11 amino acids. V dropped 5 bases and J dropped 4 bases, with 4 bases sitting between them. The CDR3 spells CASSLSDTQYF. The CDR3 DNA reads as TGTGCCAGCAGCCTCTCAGATACGCAGTATTTT.

The V call is TRBV11-2, the J call TRBJ1-6; weak D call: TRBD1 (5 bases). The CDR3 extends over 14 amino acids. CDR1 SGHAT and CDR2 FQNNGV come from the germline V gene. The V and J ends lost 3 bases and 8 bases respectively, with 11 bases between them. CDR3 sequence: CASSFGTEDSPLHF. In DNA form, the CDR3 reads TGTGCCAGCAGCTTCGGGACCGAGGATTCACCCCTCCACTTT.

The chain couples TRBV10-1 to TRBJ2-7; TRBD1 or TRBD2 may be the D gene (6 bases each). CDR3 size: 15 residues. CDR1 is WNHNN and CDR2 is SYGVQD in the germline V gene (reference sequence). This CDR3 reads CGPEGGLFISYEQYF. CDR3 sequence (DNA): TGCGGCCCAGAGGGGGGCTTATTTATCTCCTACGAGCAGTACTTC.

The rearrangement uses TRBV24-1 and TRBJ1-5; no clear D. The V gene lost 5 bases and the J gene lost 7 bases, with 8 bases spanning the gap. This CDR3 is 12 amino acids long. Germline V gene lookup returns CDR1 KGHDR and CDR2 SFDVKD. This CDR3 reads CATSAPGQPQHF. The CDR3 DNA reads TGTGCCACCAGTGCTCCTGGGCAGCCCCAGCATTTT.

This rearrangement joins TRBV28 to TRBJ2-3, with 8 bases fitting TRBD2. The germline V gene encodes CDR1 MDHEN and CDR2 SYDVKM. The CDR3 length is 16 residues. The junction had 12 bases not matched to a gene; V was cut back by 6 bases and J by 4 bases. This chain's CDR3 is CASRFTSGSEADTQYF. The CDR3 DNA sequence: TGTGCCAGCAGATTTACCAGCGGGAGTGAAGCAGATACGCAGTATTTT.

The chain combines TRBV20-1 with TRBJ2-5, with 8 bases fitting TRBD2. Trimming at V came to 6 bases and at J to 4 bases, leaving 22 bases not matched to a gene. Germline CDR1 reads DFQATT; CDR2 reads SNEGSKA (reference sequence). CDR3 length: 18 residues. CDR3 bases: TGCAGTGCCACCGAGGGGCGGGGCGGGAGGACGGCAGGAGAGACCCAGTACTTC. Translated: CSATEGRGGRTAGETQYF.

This chain connects TRBV19 to TRBJ1-2, with D tentatively TRBD1 (6 bases). V dropped 4 bases and J dropped 5 bases, with 20 bases sitting between them. Germline-derived CDR1 and CDR2 are LNHDA and SQIVND (reference sequence). The CDR3 consists of 16 residues. In DNA form, the CDR3 reads TGTGCCAGTAGTACAGGGATGGGTAGGGGGGCATATGGCTACACCTTC. Translating it yields CASSTGMGRGAYGYTF.

The V and J genes are TRBV12-3 or TRBV12-4 and TRBJ2-3; tentative D call: TRBD2 (6 bases). Trimming shortened V by 5 bases and J by 8 bases, and 14 bases separated the two germline ends. CDR3 size: 13 residues. CDR3 loop: CASSPPRGATQYF. The CDR3 bases are TGTGCCAGCAGTCCCCCGCGGGGAGCTACGCAGTATTTT.

This chain connects TRBV12-3 or TRBV12-4 to TRBJ1-5; maybe TRBD1 (6 bases). This CDR3 is 15 amino acids long. Trimming took 6 bases from V and 0 from J, leaving 12 bases between them. The CDR3 nucleotides read TGTGCCAGCAGGAGGGGGGGTGATAGCAATCAGCCCCAGCATTTT. Translating gives CASRRGGDSNQPQHF.

The chain is built from TRBV2 and TRBJ1-3, with D unresolved. The CDR3 has 15 amino acids. CDR1 and CDR2 from the germline V gene are SNHLY and FYNNEI. The V end was cut by 8 bases, the J end by 0 bases, with 14 bases between. This chain's CDR3 is CASRPFVISGNTIYF. The CDR3 nucleotides are TGTGCCAGCCGCCCTTTCGTAATCTCTGGAAACACCATATATTTT.

This rearrangement joins TRBV14 to TRBJ2-7; a possible D gene is TRBD1 (6 bases). The V gene lost 2 bases and the J gene lost 5 bases, with 16 bases spanning the gap. This CDR3 has 15 residues. CDR1 and CDR2 from the germline V gene are SGHDN and FVKESK. The CDR3 DNA sequence: TGTGCCAGCAGCCAACGTGTCAGGGGTTACCACGAGCAGTACTTC. Residues: CASSQRVRGYHEQYF.

This chain connects TRBV20-1 to TRBJ1-6; tentative D call: TRBD1 (5 bases). The V and J ends lost 3 bases and 0 bases respectively, with 21 bases between them. The CDR3 covers 19 residues. Germline CDR1 and CDR2: DFQATT and SNEGSKA (reference sequence). CDR3 in amino acids: CSASFGAEHASSYNSPLHF. Written as DNA, the CDR3 is TGCAGTGCTAGTTTTGGGGCGGAACACGCGAGCTCCTATAATTCACCCCTCCACTTT.

The chain uses TRBV20-1 and TRBJ2-2; 11 bases are shared with TRBD2. Germline trimming cut 5 bases from V and 1 base from J; bases unmatched to any gene: 6. This CDR3 is 16 amino acids long. Germline V gene lookup returns CDR1 DFQATT and CDR2 SNEGSKA (reference sequence). In DNA form, the CDR3 reads TGCAGTGCTCCAGGGACTAGCGGACTGAACACCGGGGAGCTGTTTTTT. Protein: CSAPGTSGLNTGELFF.

This sequence joins TRBV7-9 and TRBJ2-5; perhaps D is TRBD1 or TRBD2 (5 bases each). The germline V gene encodes CDR1 SEHNR and CDR2 FQNEAQ (reference sequence). V gave up 5 bases and J gave up 7 bases, with 26 bases separating them. This CDR3 is built from 17 residues. The CDR3 DNA sequence: TGTGCCAGCAGCCCCCGGGACGGAGACACCCTTTCAGTGACCCAGTACTTC. It codes for CASSPRDGDTLSVTQYF.

The chain combines TRBV2 with TRBJ2-7, with 7 bases fitting TRBD2. Per the germline V gene, CDR1 is SNHLY and CDR2 is FYNNEI. V lost 7 bases to trimming and J lost 0 bases; unmatched junction nucleotides: 9. The CDR3 is 15 amino acids. Here the CDR3 reads CASKTQGGNSYEQYF. CDR3 nucleotides: TGTGCCAGCAAAACCCAGGGAGGGAACTCCTACGAGCAGTACTTC.

The chain recombines TRBV20-1 with TRBJ2-1; no firm D call. V was shortened by 4 bases and J by 2 bases, with 9 bases between the two germline ends. The CDR3 contains 13 residues. Germline V lookup: CDR1 DFQATT, CDR2 SNEGSKA (reference sequence). CDR3: CSAIAFPYNEQFF. Here the CDR3 DNA reads TGCAGTGCTATTGCCTTTCCCTACAATGAGCAGTTCTTC.

The V and J genes are TRBV5-1 and TRBJ1-1; D perhaps matches TRBD1 (6 bases). The V gene lost 1 base and the J gene lost 5 bases, with 9 bases spanning the gap. Germline-derived CDR1 and CDR2 are SGHRS and YFSETQ. The CDR3 has 13 amino acids. The CDR3 region is CASSLYQGTEAFF. The CDR3 DNA reads TGCGCCAGCAGCTTGTATCAGGGGACTGAAGCTTTCTTT.

The chain combines TRBV7-6 with TRBJ2-1, with TRBD2 matching over 15 bases. The ends lost 5 bases at V and 8 bases at J; junction bases unmatched: 4. Germline-derived CDR1 and CDR2 are SGHVS and FNYEAQ. This CDR3 is built from 15 residues. The CDR3 region is CASSGLAGGPDEQFF. The CDR3, as DNA: TGTGCCAGCAGCGGACTAGCGGGAGGGCCCGATGAGCAGTTCTTC.